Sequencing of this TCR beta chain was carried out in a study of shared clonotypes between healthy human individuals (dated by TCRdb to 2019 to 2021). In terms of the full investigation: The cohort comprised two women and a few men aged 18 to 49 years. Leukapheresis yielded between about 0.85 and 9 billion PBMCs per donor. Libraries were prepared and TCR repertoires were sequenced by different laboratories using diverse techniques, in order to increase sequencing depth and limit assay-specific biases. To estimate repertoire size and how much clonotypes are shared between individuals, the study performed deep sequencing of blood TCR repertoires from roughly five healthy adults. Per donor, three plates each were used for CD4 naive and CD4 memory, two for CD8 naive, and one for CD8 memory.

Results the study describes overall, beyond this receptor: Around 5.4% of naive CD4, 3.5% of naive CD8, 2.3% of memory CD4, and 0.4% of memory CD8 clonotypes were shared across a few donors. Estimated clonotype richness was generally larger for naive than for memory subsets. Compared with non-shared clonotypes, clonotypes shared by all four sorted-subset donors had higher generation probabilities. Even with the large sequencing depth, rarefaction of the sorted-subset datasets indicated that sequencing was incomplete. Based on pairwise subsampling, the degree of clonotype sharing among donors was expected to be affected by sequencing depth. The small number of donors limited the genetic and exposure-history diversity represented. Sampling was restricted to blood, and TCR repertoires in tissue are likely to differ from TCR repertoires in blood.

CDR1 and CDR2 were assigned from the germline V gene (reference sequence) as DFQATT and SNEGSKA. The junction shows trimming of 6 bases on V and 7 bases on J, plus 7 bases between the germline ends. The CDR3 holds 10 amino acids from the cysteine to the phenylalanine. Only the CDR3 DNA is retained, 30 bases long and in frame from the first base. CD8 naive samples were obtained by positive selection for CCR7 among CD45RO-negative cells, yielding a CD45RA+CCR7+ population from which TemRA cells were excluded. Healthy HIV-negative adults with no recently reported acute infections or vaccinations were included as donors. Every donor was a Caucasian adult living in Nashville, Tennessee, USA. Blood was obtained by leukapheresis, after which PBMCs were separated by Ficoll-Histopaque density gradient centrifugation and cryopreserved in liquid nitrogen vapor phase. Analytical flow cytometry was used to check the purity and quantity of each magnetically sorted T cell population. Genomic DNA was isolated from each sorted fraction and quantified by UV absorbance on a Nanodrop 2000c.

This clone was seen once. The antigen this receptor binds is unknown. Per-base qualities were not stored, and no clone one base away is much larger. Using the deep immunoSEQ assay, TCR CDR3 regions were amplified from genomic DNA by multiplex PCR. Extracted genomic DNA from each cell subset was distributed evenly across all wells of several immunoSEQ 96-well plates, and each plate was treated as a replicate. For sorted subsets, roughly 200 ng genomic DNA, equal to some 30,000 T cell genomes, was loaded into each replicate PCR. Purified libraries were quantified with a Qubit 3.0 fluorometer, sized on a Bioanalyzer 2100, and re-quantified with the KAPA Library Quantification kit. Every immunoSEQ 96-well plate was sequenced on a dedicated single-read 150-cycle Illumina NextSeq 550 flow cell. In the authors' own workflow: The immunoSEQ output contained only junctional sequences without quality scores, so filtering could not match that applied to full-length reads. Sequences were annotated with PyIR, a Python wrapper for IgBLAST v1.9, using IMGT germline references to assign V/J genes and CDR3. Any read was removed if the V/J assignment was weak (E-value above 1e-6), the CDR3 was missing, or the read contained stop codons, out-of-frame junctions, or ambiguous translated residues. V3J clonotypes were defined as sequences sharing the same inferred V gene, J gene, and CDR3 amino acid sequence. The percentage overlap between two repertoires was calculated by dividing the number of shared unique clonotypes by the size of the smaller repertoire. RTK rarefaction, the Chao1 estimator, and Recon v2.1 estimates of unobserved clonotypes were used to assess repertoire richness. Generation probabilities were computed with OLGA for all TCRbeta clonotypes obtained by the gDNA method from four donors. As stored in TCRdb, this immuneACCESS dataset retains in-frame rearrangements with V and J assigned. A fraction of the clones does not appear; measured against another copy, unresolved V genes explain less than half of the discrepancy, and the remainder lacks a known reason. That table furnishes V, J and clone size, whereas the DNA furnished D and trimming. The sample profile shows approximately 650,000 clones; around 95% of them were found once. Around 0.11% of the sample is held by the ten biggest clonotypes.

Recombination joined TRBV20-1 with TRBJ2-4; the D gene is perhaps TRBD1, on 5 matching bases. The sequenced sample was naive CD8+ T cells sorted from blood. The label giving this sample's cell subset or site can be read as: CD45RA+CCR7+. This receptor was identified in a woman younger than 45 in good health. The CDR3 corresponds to CSARQNIQYF. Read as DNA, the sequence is TGCAGTGCGAGACAGAACATTCAGTACTTC.